This T cell receptor beta chain was observed in a study of T cell responses to AZD1222 COVID-19 vaccine. Whole-study findings and limits: Among the donors, most were white British and more were female, and clonal diversity was possibly underestimated. Only after the peak T cell response were repertoires sampled.

V lost 5 bases, J lost 2 bases, and 16 bases lay in between. There are 15 residues in the CDR3. Germline V CDR1 and CDR2: LGHNA, YNFKEQ. As to this clone: Its antigen is not identified.

TCRdb's copy holds only in-frame clones and misses some; the assay was immunoSEQ multiplex PCR. The profile shows approximately 140,000 clones, around 92% of them singletons. This clonotype was sampled from an adult in good health. The genes are TRBV4-2 and TRBJ2-7; D may be TRBD1 (6 bases). The sequencing here drew on peripheral blood, taken on day 0 of AZD1222 vaccination. This CDR3 is CASSLPGQGPYEQYF. The CDR3 DNA reads TGTGCCAGCAGCTTGCCGGGACAAGGGCCCTACGAGCAGTACTTC.